This is a list of T cell receptor beta chains from one sample in a study of T cells in Graves' hyperthyroidism and ophthalmopathy. TCRdb re-called the multiplex PCR reads with MiXCR, one entry per CDR3 protein. The table has under 550,000 distinct CDR3 sequences, approximately 13% seen once; the top ten hold approximately 5.3%. Sequencing was carried out using blood. These receptors all stem from a woman aged 18-29 years with Graves' hyperthyroidism. The conserved cysteine and the conserved F or W are not part of the CDR3 here. A D gene is named only where the DNA matches it firmly. Not all rows give a size; the values are once, few, many and, for expanded clones, a class.

d_call,clone_size,cdr3_length,v_call,cdr3_aa
-,-,12,TRBV7-3,ASSIQGLGQPQH
-,few,15,TRBV4-2,ASSGRARRRSGNTIY
TRBD2,many,13,TRBV6-1,ASSVAGGPYNEQF
-,few,10,TRBV20-1,SARTEPQPQH
-,few,11,TRBV12-5,ASGLSAGNTIY
TRBD1,many,14,TRBV6-1,ASSQRGQGMPDTQY
-,few,14,TRBV4-1,ASSPPQLGGDTEAF
-,many,16,TRBV6-5,ASSYSRPGTLGYNEQF
-,many,13,TRBV19,ASSPTGPYNEKLF
-,many,11,TRBV6-1,ASSQADGTEAF
TRBD1,many,11,TRBV12-3/TRBV12-4,ASSKHTGAEAF
TRBD2,few,12,TRBV15,ASSGLAANNEQF
-,many,13,TRBV6-2/TRBV6-3,ASSYSQLGTDTQY
-,many,10,TRBV20-1,SAGQQGETQY
-,-,12,TRBV30,AWSWGANYYEQY
TRBD2,few,15,TRBV14,ASSHLAGMGSYNEQF
-,many,10,TRBV30,AWSAEDQPQH
TRBD2,once,12,TRBV20-1,SARRSSGKNEQF
-,-,13,TRBV20-1,SARRNNGQAYGYT
TRBD1,-,11,TRBV7-9,ASPRTGDYEQY
TRBD2,many,14,TRBV27,ASSAPSGRITDTQY
-,-,16,TRBV28,ASSLFSGTPPGENIQC
TRBD1,many,14,TRBV5-1,ASSTTGESSYNEQF